The subject of this entry is one TCR beta chain. These data come from a study of blood T cells in healthy people across ages. Primers used in a second PCR of about 7 to 11 cycles were a sample-barcoded 5' primer and a J-beta primer mix. Every single cDNA molecule received a tag from a template-switch adaptor with 12 random nucleotides. A single record per CDR3 protein comes from TCRdb applying MiXCR to the 5' RACE reads. The table lists roughly 860,000 distinct CDR3 sequences, 55% to 65% of them singletons. It was approximately 10 milliliters of peripheral blood that were drawn from each donor. The source material was blood. The TCR comes from a man aged 25 to 40 in good health.

For the CDR3, the DNA is TGCAGCGTTGGGTTCGGGGGCAAAAACGATGAAAAACTGTTTTTT. Translated: CSVGFGGKNDEKLFF. The chain couples TRBV29-1 to TRBJ1-4; tentative D call: TRBD1 (6 bases). Germline CDR1 and CDR2: SQVTM and ANQGSEA. The CDR3 loop spans 15 amino acids. Trimming took off 4 bases at V and 6 bases at J, with 18 bases between the two ends.